This T cell receptor beta chain was observed in a study of blood T cell repertoires in COVID-19 (TCRdb year 2020). Context from the whole study: The collaborator samples originated in the United States, Italy and Spain and spanned the acute and convalescent phases of COVID-19. The material from the prospective study consisted of cDNA or gDNA derived from T cells, B-cell-depleted T cells, or PBMCs. Deeply sampled blood TCRbeta repertoires from subjects exposed to, actively infected with, or recovered from COVID-19 were included in the dataset. A freely available public database, intended as a resource for researchers studying the immune response to SARS-CoV-2, is where the repertoires were released. Samples came from the ongoing ImmuneRACE study (first 160 participants) plus 1,254 subjects from 6 global collaborators. The sample metadata nearly always contained a de-identified subject ID, COVID-19 status, age in years and sex. Where available, HLA class I and class II types were taken from metadata supplied by the sample provider and were not determined by assay-based typing.

In the prospective study, participants were about 18 to 90 years old, resided in 24 geographic areas of the United States, and were enrolled through a virtual design. To assign participants to cohorts, the prospective study relied on clinical history that participants themselves reported in a screening survey and a study questionnaire. ImmuneRACE Cohort 3 recovered participants were defined by two consecutive negative NP/OP PCR tests, healthcare professional clearance, or symptom resolution. Each participant in the prospective study had whole blood, serum and a nasopharyngeal or oropharyngeal swab collected by mobile phlebotomists. Over a roughly two-month period, participants in the prospective study had the option of providing additional blood draws and questionnaires. Prospective study blood samples were shipped either frozen or at room temperature before DNA extraction. V loses 3 bases of germline sequence and J loses 2 bases, and the interval between the two ends is 14 bases. CDR1 and CDR2, looked up from the germline V gene, are SGHRS and YFSETQ. The CDR3 holds 15 amino acids from the cysteine to the phenylalanine. Only the CDR3 region is kept as DNA, spanning 45 bases read in frame from base 1.

On this clone itself: Its antigen target is currently unknown. Base qualities were left out, and no much larger clone turns up one base away.

Study-wide conclusions, independent of this receptor: The amount of clinical and demographic metadata varied by source and participant and was provided uncurated.

The immunoSEQ Assay, a bias-controlled multiplex PCR, was used to amplify TCRbeta CDR3 regions from genomic DNA. On the study's bioinformatics: Nucleated cell counts per sample were estimated from amplification of reference gene primers within the assay. To quantify the absolute abundance of each unique TCRbeta CDR3 rearrangement, sequence reads were collapsed and filtered. For each sample, productive Simpson clonality was calculated as the square root of Simpson's diversity index over productive rearrangements. TCRdb mirrors the immuneACCESS table, restricted to in-frame sequences. Some clones are absent from its copies; in checked studies, under half trace to an unresolved V gene, and the reason for the others is unknown. V and J calls and clone size are copied from that table; D and trimming were computed from the DNA. Across this sample there are a few hundred thousand clones, with roughly nine tenths seen only once. Approximately 1% of the sample belongs to the ten largest clones.

The sequenced sample consisted of PBMCs or T cells enriched from blood (not recorded which). Recombination connected TRBV5-1 to TRBJ1-2; the D segment could be TRBD1, given 6 matching bases. The source is a man aged 18 to 30 who had recovered from COVID-19. The CDR3 reads as follows: CASSSAGQGNYGYTF. The DNA sequence follows: TGCGCCAGCAGCTCGGCCGGCCAGGGGAACTATGGCTACACCTTC.